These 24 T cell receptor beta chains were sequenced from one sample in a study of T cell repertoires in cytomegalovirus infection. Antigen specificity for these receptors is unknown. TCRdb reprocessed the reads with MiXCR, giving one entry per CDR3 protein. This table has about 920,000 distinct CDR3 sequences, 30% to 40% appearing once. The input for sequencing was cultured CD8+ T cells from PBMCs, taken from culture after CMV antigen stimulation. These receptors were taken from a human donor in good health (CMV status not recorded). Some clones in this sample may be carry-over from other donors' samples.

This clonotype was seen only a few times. Here the CDR3 DNA reads TGTGCCAGCAGTCTCCAGGGGGCCCGGGGCCCGGGAGATACGCAGTATTTT. Its translation is CASSLQGARGPGDTQYF. The chain carries TRBV27 and TRBJ2-3, with 8 bases identical to TRBD1. The V and J ends lost 5 bases and 5 bases, in that order; junction bases with no gene match: 15. Looked up from germline, CDR1 is MNHEY and CDR2 is SMNVEV (reference sequence). This CDR3 contains 17 residues.

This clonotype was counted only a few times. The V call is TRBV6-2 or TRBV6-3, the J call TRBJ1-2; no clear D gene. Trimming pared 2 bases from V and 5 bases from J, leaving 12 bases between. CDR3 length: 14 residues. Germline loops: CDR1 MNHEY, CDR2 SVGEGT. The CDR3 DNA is TGTGCCAGCAGTTACCCCGTGGATTTTTATGGCTACACCTTC. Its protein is CASSYPVDFYGYTF.

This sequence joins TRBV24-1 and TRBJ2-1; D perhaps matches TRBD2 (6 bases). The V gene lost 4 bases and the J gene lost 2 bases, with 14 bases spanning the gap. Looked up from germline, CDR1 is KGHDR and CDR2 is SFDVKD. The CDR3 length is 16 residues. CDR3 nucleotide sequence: TGTGCCACCAGTGAGTCACGGCGGGGAGCCTACAATGAGCAGTTCTTC. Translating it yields CATSESRRGAYNEQFF.

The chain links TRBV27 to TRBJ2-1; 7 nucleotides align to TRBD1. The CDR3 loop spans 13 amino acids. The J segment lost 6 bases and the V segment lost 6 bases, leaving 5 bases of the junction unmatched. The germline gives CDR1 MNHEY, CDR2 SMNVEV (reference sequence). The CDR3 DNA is TGTGCCAGCAGCCCACAGGGGTCCAATGAGCAGTTCTTC. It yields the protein CASSPQGSNEQFF.

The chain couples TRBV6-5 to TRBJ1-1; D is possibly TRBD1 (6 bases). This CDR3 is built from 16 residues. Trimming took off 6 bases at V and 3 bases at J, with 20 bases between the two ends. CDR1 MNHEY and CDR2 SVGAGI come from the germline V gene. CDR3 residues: CASSFTGSLMDTEAFF. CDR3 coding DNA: TGTGCCAGCAGCTTTACAGGGAGCCTAATGGACACTGAAGCTTTCTTT.

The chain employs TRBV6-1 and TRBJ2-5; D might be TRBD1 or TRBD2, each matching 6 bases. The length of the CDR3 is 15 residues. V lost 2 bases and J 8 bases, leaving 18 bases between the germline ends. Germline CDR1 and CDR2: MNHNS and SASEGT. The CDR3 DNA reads TGTGCCAGCAGTGAACGGGGGCCGGGCCAAGGAACCCAGTACTTC. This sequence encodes CASSERGPGQGTQYF.

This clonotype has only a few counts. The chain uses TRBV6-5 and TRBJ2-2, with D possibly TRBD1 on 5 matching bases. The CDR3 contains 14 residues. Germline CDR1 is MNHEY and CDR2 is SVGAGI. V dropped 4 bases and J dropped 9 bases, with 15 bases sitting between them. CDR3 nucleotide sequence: TGTGCCAGCAGTTTGGGGCGGAATATGAGGGAGCTGTTTTTT. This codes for CASSLGRNMRELFF.

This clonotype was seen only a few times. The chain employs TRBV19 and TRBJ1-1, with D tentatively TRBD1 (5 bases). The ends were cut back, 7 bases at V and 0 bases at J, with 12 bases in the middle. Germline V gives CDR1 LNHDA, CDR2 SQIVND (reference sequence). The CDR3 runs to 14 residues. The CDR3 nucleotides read TGTGCCAGTAACCCGACAGTGCTGAACACTGAAGCTTTCTTT. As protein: CASNPTVLNTEAFF. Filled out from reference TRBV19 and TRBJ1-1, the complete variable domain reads DGGITQSPKYLFRKEGQNVTLSCEQNLNHDAMYWYRQDPGQGLRLIYYSQIVNDFQKGDIAEGYSVSREKKESFPLTVTSAQKNPTAFYLCASNPTVLNTEAFFGQGTRLTVV.

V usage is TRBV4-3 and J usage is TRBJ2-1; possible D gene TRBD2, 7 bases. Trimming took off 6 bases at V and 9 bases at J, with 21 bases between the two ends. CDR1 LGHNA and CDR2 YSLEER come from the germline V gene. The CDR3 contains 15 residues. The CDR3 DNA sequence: TGCGCCAGCAGACGAAACAGGGACTACGTTTCTGAGCAGTTCTTC. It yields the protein CASRRNRDYVSEQFF.

CDR3 residues: CSARYPSGEHYNEQFF. In DNA, the CDR3 is TGCAGTGCTAGATATCCTAGCGGGGAACACTACAATGAGCAGTTCTTC. The chain uses TRBV20-1 and TRBJ2-1; 9 nucleotides line up with TRBD2. CDR1 DFQATT and CDR2 SNEGSKA come from the germline V gene (reference sequence). With V trimmed by 2 bases and J by 3 bases, 8 bases remained unmatched. The CDR3 is 16 residues long.

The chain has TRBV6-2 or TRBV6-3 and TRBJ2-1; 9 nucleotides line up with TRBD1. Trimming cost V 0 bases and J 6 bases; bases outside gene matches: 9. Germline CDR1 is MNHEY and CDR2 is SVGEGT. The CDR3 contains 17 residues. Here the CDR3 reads CASSYSRDRDPSNEQFF. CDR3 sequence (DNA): TGTGCCAGCAGTTACTCGAGGGACAGGGACCCTTCCAATGAGCAGTTCTTC.

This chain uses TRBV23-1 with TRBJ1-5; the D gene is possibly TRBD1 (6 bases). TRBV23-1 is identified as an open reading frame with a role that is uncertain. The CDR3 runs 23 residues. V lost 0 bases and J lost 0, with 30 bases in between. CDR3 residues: CASSQSTKGRAGRGNYSNQPQHF. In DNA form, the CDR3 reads TGCGCCAGCAGTCAATCAACAAAAGGGCGAGCTGGCAGGGGAAATTATAGCAATCAGCCCCAGCATTTT.

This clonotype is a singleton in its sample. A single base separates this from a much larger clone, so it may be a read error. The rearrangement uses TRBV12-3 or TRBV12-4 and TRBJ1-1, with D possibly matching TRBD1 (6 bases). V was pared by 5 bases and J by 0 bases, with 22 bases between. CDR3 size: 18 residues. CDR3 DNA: TGTGCCAGCAGTCCCATCCGACAGGACTTGCAACTGAACACTGAAGCTTTCTTT. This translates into CASSPIRQDLQLNTEAFF.

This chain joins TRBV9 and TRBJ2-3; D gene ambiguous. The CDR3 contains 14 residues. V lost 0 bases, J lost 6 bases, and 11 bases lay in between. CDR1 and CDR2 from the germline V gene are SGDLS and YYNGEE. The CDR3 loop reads CASSVEGGRDTQYF. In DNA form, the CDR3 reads TGTGCCAGCAGCGTAGAGGGTGGGCGGGATACGCAGTATTTT.

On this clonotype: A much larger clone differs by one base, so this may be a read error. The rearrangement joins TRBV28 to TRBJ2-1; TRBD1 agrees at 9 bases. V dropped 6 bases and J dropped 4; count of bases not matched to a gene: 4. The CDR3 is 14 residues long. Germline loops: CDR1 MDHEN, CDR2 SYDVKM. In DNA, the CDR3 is TGTGCCAGCAGATCCGGGACAGGGTACAATGAGCAGTTCTTC. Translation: CASRSGTGYNEQFF. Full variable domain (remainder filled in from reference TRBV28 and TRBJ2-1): DVKVTQSSRYLVKRTGEKVFLECVQDMDHENMFWYRQDPGLGLRLIYFSYDVKMKEKGDIPEGYSVSREKKERFSLILESASTNQTSMYLCASRSGTGYNEQFFGPGTRLTVL.

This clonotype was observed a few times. In nucleotides, the CDR3 is TGTGCCAGCAGCTTAAGTAAGGGCTTCTATGGCTACACCTTC. Protein: CASSLSKGFYGYTF. The chain combines TRBV7-6 with TRBJ1-2; no reliable D call. The length of the CDR3 is 14 residues. Germline V gene data show CDR1 as SGHVS and CDR2 as FNYEAQ. Trimming removed 2 bases at V and 4 bases at J, with 11 bases between.

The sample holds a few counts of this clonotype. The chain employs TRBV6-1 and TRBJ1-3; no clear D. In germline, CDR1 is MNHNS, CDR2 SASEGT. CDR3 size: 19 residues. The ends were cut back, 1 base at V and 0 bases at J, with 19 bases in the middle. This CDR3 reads CASSEVSIKTRSSGNTIYF. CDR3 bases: TGTGCCAGCAGTGAAGTCTCCATCAAAACCCGAAGCTCTGGAAACACCATATATTTT.

The CDR3 region is CASSLRSDRRKETQYF. In nucleotides, the CDR3 is TGTGCCAGCAGCTTAAGGTCTGACAGGCGTAAGGAGACCCAGTACTTC. The rearrangement uses TRBV11-2 and TRBJ2-5, with D possibly matching TRBD1 (6 bases). There are 16 residues in the CDR3. Trimming removed 2 bases from V and 5 bases from J, with 18 bases in between. Looked up from germline, CDR1 is SGHAT and CDR2 is FQNNGV.

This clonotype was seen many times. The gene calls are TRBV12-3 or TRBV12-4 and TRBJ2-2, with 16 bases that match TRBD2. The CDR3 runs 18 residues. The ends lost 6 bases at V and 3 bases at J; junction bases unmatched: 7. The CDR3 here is CASSLGLAGGPDTGELFF. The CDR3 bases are TGTGCCAGCAGCCTGGGACTAGCGGGGGGGCCTGACACCGGGGAGCTGTTTTTT.

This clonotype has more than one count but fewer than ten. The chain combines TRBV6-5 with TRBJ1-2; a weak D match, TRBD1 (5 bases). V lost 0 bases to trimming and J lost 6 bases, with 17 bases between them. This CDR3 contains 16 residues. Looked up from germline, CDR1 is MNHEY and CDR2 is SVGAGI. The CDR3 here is CASSYSLVQASDGYTF. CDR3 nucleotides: TGTGCCAGCAGTTACTCACTAGTACAGGCTAGCGATGGCTACACCTTC.

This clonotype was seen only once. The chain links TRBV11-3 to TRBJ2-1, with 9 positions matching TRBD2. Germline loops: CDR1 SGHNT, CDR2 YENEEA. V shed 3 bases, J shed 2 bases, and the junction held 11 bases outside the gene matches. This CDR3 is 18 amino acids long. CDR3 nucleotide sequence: TGTGCCAGCAGCTTCCACGGGATGGCGGGGGGGACCTACAATGAGCAGTTCTTC. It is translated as CASSFHGMAGGTYNEQFF.

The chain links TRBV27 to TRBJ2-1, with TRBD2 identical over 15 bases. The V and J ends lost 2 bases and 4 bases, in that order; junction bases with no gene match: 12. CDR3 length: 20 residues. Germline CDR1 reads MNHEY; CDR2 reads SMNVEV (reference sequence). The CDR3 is CASSLSPGLAGGPSYNEQFF. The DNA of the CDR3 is TGTGCCAGCAGTTTAAGTCCAGGACTAGCGGGGGGGCCATCATACAATGAGCAGTTCTTC.

The chain's CDR3 is CASSLSAGPSQPQHF. CDR3 in DNA: TGTGCCAGCAGTTTATCGGCAGGGCCGTCGCAGCCCCAGCATTTT. The gene calls are TRBV12-3 or TRBV12-4 and TRBJ1-5; D is perhaps TRBD1 (5 bases). CDR3 length: 15 amino acids. The V end lost 2 bases, the J end lost 7 bases, and 15 bases lay between the germline ends.

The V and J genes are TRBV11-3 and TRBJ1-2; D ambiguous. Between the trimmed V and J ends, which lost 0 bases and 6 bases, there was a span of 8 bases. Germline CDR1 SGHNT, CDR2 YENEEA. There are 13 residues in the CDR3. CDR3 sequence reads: CASSLDVLDGYTF. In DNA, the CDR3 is TGTGCCAGCAGCTTAGATGTACTGGATGGCTACACCTTC.